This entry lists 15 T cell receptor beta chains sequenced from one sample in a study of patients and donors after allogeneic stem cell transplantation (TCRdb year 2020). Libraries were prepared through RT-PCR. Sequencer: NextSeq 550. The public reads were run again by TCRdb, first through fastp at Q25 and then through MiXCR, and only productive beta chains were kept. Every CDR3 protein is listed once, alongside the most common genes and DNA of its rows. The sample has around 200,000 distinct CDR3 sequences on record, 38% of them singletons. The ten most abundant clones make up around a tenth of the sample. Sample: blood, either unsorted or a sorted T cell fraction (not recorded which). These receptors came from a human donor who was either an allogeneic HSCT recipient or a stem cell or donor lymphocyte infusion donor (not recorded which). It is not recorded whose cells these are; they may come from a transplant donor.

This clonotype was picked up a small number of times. The CDR3 reads CATEGVSYNEQFF. In nucleotides, the CDR3 is TGTGCCACGGAAGGGGTTTCCTACAATGAGCAGTTCTTC. V is TRBV19 and J is TRBJ2-1; a possible D gene is TRBD1 (5 bases). Germline values: CDR1 LNHDA, CDR2 SQIVND (reference sequence). The ends were cut back, 10 bases at V and 1 base at J, with 11 bases in the middle. CDR3 length equals 13 residues. The full variable domain, in which reference TRBV19 and TRBJ2-1 provide the parts outside the CDR3, is DGGITQSPKYLFRKEGQNVTLSCEQNLNHDAMYWYRQDPGQGLRLIYYSQIVNDFQKGDIAEGYSVSREKKESFPLTVTSAQKNPTAFYLCATEGVSYNEQFFGPGTRLTVL.

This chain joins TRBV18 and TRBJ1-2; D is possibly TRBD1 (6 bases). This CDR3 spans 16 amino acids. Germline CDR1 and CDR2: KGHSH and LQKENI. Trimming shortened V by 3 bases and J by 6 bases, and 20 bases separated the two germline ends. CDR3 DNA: TGTGCCAGCTCACCGGAACGGGGGGCAGTACCGGATGGCTACACCTTC. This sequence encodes CASSPERGAVPDGYTF.

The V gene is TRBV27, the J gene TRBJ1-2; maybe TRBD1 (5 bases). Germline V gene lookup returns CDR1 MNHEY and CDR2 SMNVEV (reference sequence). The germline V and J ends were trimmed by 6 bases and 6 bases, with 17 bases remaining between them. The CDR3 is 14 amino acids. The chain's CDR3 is CASRQSGAANGYTF. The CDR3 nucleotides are TGTGCCAGCAGGCAGTCCGGGGCAGCTAATGGCTACACCTTC.

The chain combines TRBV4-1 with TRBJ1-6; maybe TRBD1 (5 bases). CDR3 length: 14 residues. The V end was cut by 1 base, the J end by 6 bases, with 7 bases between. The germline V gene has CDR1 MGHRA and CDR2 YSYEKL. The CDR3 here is CASSQGRANSPLHF. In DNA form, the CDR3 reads TGCGCCAGCAGCCAAGGCAGGGCTAATTCACCCCTCCACTTT.

The CDR3 sequence is CASSQEITVWDRATYEQYF. CDR3 bases: TGCGCCAGCAGCCAAGAAATAACAGTTTGGGACAGGGCAACCTACGAGCAGTACTTC. The rearrangement joins TRBV4-1 to TRBJ2-7; 9 nucleotides agree with TRBD1. V lost 0 bases and J lost 2; bases outside the gene matches: 14. CDR3 length: 19 residues. CDR1 and CDR2 (germline): MGHRA, YSYEKL.

CDR3 loop: CASSLEQGAANEKLFF. The CDR3 DNA follows: TGTGCCAGCAGCTTAGAACAGGGGGCTGCTAATGAAAAACTGTTTTTT. V usage is TRBV7-6 and J usage is TRBJ1-4; 9 bases match TRBD1. This CDR3 is 16 amino acids long. Germline V gene lookup returns CDR1 SGHVS and CDR2 FNYEAQ. J lost 3 bases, V lost 1 base, and 3 bases had no gene match.

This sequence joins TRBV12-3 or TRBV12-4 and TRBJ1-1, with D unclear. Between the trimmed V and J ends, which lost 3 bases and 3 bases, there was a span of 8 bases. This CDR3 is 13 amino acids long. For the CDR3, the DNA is TGTGCCAGCAGTTTTGGCAGTCACACTGAAGCTTTCTTT. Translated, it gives CASSFGSHTEAFF.

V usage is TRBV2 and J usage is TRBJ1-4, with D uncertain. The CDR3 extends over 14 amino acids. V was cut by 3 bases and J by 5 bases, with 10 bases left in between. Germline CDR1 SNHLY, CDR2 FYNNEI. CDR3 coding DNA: TGTGCCAGCAGTGAGGCCACCCCGAATGAAAAACTGTTTTTT. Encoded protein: CASSEATPNEKLFF.

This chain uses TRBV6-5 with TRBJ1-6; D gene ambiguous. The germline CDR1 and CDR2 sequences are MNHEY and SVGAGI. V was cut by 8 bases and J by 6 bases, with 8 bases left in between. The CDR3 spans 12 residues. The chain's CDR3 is CASCRANSPLHF. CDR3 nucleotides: TGTGCCAGCTGTCGGGCTAATTCACCCCTCCACTTT.

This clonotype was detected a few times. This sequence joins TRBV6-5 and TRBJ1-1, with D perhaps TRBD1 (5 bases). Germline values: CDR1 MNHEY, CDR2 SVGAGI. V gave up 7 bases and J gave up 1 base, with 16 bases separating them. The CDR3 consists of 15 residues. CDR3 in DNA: TGTGCCAGCATAGGTCGGGGCCTCAAGAACACTGAAGCTTTCTTT. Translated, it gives CASIGRGLKNTEAFF.

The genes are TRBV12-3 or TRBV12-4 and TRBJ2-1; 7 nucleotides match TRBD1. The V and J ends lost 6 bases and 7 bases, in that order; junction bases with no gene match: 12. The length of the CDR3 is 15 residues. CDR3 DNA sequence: TGTGCCAGCAGCCCCGGCGCAGGGGGAGTAAATGAGCAGTTCTTC. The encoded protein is CASSPGAGGVNEQFF.

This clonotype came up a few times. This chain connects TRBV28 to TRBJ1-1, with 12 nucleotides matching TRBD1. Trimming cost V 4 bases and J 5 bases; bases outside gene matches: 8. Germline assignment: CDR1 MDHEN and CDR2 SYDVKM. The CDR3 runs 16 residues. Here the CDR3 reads CASSSPGQGASTEAFF. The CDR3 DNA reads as TGTGCCAGCAGTTCTCCGGGACAGGGGGCGAGTACTGAAGCTTTCTTT.

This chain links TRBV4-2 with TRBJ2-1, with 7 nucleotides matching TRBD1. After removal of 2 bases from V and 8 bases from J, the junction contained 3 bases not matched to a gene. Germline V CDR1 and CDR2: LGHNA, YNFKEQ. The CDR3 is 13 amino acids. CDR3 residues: CASSQPTGDEQFF. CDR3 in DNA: TGTGCCAGCAGCCAACCAACAGGGGATGAGCAGTTCTTC.

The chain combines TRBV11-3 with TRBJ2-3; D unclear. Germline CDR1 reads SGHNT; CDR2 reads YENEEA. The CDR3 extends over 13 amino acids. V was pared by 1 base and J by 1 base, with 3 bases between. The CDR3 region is CASSLGRTDTQYF. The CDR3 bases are TGTGCCAGCAGCTTAGGCCGCACAGATACGCAGTATTTT.

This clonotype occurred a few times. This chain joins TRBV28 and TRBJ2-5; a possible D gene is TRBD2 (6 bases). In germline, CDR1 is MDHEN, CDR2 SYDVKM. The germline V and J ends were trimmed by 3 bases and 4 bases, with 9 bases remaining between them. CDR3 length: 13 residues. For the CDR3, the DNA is TGTGCCAGCAGTTTGGCCGGGGGAGAGACCCAGTACTTC. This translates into CASSLAGGETQYF.